The clone carrying this T cell receptor (beta chain) has a handful of counts. What it binds is not known. The sample originates from a study of radiation and T cells in renal cell carcinoma. Study overall: Nephrectomy followed 15 Gy stereotactic body radiation by 4 weeks. Study-wide points: In blood, top tumor clones expanded by 2 weeks, shrinking by 4.

Using immunoSEQ multiplex PCR, the repertoire was profiled, and TCRdb retains in-frame clones only, with some absent. The sample has 100,000 to 150,000 clones; about four fifths are singletons. V shed 7 bases and J 1 base; nucleotides not matched to a gene: 9. From germline, CDR1 is SGHVS and CDR2 FNYEAQ. This CDR3 has 16 residues. The time point is: blood 2 weeks post-SBRT. As to treatment: 15 Gy SBRT to primary tumor, nephrectomy 4 weeks later. The tumor was a clear cell renal cell carcinoma. This TCR was sampled from a man aged 50 to 60 with renal cell carcinoma. The specimen was blood, collected from a patient whose treatment included radiotherapy and nephrectomy. The rearrangement links TRBV7-6 to TRBJ2-3, with 9 bases lining up with TRBD1. The chain's CDR3 is CASTPTGGRGTDTQYF. CDR3 nucleotides: TGTGCCAGCACTCCAACAGGGGGCCGGGGCACAGATACGCAGTATTTT.